This passage covers 14 T cell receptor beta chains from one sample sequenced in a study of T cells in Graves' hyperthyroidism and ophthalmopathy. RNA transcripts yielded amplified TCR beta CDR3 regions. With the HTBI primer set, the TCR CDR3 went through a first round of RT-PCR. TCRdb ran MiXCR on the multiplex PCR reads and lists one entry per CDR3 protein. The profile shows approximately 740,000 distinct CDR3 sequences, around 15% of them singletons. The sample comprised blood. The receptors here all came from a woman between 18 and 30 years old with Graves' hyperthyroidism.

This clonotype turned up a few times. The rearrangement joins TRBV10-3 to TRBJ2-7; a possible D gene is TRBD2 (5 bases). V lost 3 bases, J lost 6 bases, and 12 bases lay in between. This CDR3 has 13 amino acids. Per germline, CDR1 ENHRY and CDR2 SYGVKD. The CDR3: CAISDTSKGEQYF. The CDR3 bases are TGTGCCATCAGTGACACTAGTAAGGGCGAGCAGTACTTC.

This chain uses TRBV4-1 with TRBJ2-7, with TRBD1 matching over 8 bases. Germline CDR1 MGHRA, CDR2 YSYEKL. Trimming cost V 1 base and J 2 bases; bases outside gene matches: 7. The length of the CDR3 is 16 residues. The CDR3 region has the DNA TGCGCCAGCAGCCAAGCGACAGGGGACCCCCCCTACGAGCAGTACTTC. This translates into CASSQATGDPPYEQYF.

This clonotype has a count of ten or more. The chain joins TRBV18 to TRBJ2-2; 11 bases fit TRBD2. This CDR3 has 16 residues. Germline V gene lookup returns CDR1 KGHSH and CDR2 LQKENI. Unmatched junction bases numbered 3, after V lost 3 bases and J lost 3 bases. CDR3 coding DNA: TGTGCCAGCTCACCGCCGGGACTAGCGGACACCGGGGAGCTGTTTTTT. It encodes CASSPPGLADTGELFF.

This clonotype was counted a few times. The chain is built from TRBV20-1 and TRBJ2-4, with 8 nucleotides matching TRBD1. Germline V gene lookup returns CDR1 DFQATT and CDR2 SNEGSKA (reference sequence). V lost 0 bases, J lost 3 bases, and 13 bases stayed unmatched. The CDR3 runs 18 residues. Here the CDR3 DNA reads TGCAGTGCTAGAGATCCGGGACAGGTCCCGATCGGCAAAAACATTCAGTACTTC. Amino acids: CSARDPGQVPIGKNIQYF.

This clonotype was picked up a small number of times. The chain is built from TRBV20-1 and TRBJ2-1, with 9 bases identical to TRBD2. The V and J ends lost 1 base and 4 bases, in that order; junction bases with no gene match: 5. This CDR3 contains 15 residues. Germline V lookup: CDR1 DFQATT, CDR2 SNEGSKA (reference sequence). The chain's CDR3 is CSARGLAETYNEQFF. CDR3 nucleotide sequence: TGCAGTGCTAGAGGACTAGCGGAGACGTACAATGAGCAGTTCTTC.

This clonotype was counted many times. The chain recombines TRBV30 with TRBJ1-1; possibly TRBD1 for D (6 bases). This CDR3 spans 14 amino acids. V was shortened by 7 bases and J by 0 bases, with 15 bases between the two germline ends. Germline values: CDR1 GTSNPN, CDR2 SVGIG (reference sequence). CDR3 bases: TGTGCCTCTAGCACAGGGCTGTTGAACACTGAAGCTTTCTTT. This sequence encodes CASSTGLLNTEAFF. Full variable domain (outside the CDR3, taken from reference TRBV30 and TRBJ1-1): SQTIHQWPATLVQPVGSPLSLECTVEGTSNPNLYWYRQAAGRGLQLLFYSVGIGQISSEVPQNLSASRPQDRQFILSSKKLLLSDSGFYLCASSTGLLNTEAFFGQGTRLTVV.

This clonotype came up a few times. This sequence joins TRBV18 and TRBJ1-3; possibly TRBD1 for D (5 bases). Trimming pared 6 bases from V and 0 bases from J, leaving 15 bases between. CDR1 is KGHSH, CDR2 LQKENI, per germline. The CDR3 is made up of 16 amino acids. The CDR3 loop is CASSPAGTLSGNTIYF. The CDR3 bases are TGTGCCAGCTCCCCCGCGGGGACTCTCTCTGGAAACACCATATATTTT. Drawing the rest from reference TRBV18 and TRBJ1-3, the complete variable domain is NAGVMQNPRHLVRRRGQEARLRCSPMKGHSHVYWYRQLPEEGLKFMVYLQKENIIDESGMPKERFSAEFPKEGPSILRIQQVVRGDSAAYFCASSPAGTLSGNTIYFGEGSWLTVV.

Only a few counts were recorded for this clonotype. The rearrangement uses TRBV9 and TRBJ2-1; a weak D match, TRBD2 (7 bases). This CDR3 region has 15 residues. Germline CDR1 and CDR2: SGDLS and YYNGEE. The ends were cut back, 0 bases at V and 8 bases at J, with 15 bases in the middle. CDR3 in DNA: TGTGCCAGCAGCGTAGGGGGGGGCCCTATACATGAGCAGTTCTTC. It specifies CASSVGGGPIHEQFF.

The gene calls are TRBV18 and TRBJ2-1, with 9 bases matching TRBD1. The germline V gene encodes CDR1 KGHSH and CDR2 LQKENI. This CDR3 region has 16 residues. V dropped 5 bases and J dropped 4; count of bases not matched to a gene: 9. CDR3 coding DNA: TGTGCCAGCTCATCTCGGACAGGGGAGGGATACAATGAGCAGTTCTTC. It codes for CASSSRTGEGYNEQFF.

This chain connects TRBV29-1 to TRBJ2-7; weak D call: TRBD2 (5 bases). The CDR3 sequence is 12 residues long. The V and J ends lost 4 bases and 2 bases respectively, with 9 bases between them. CDR1 and CDR2 from the germline V gene are SQVTM and ANQGSEA. The DNA for the CDR3 is TGCAGCGTTGTCCGGGGAGCCTACGAGCAGTACTTC. It specifies CSVVRGAYEQYF.

This clonotype has a count of ten or more. This chain connects TRBV5-1 to TRBJ1-1; the D is unclear. Per germline, CDR1 SGHRS and CDR2 YFSETQ. V lost 2 bases and J 2 bases, leaving 7 bases between the germline ends. The CDR3 has 13 residues. The DNA for the CDR3 is TGCGCCAGCAGCTTTCGGCCTAACACTGAAGCTTTCTTT. Translation: CASSFRPNTEAFF.

This clonotype occurred many times. V gene TRBV12-3 or TRBV12-4 combines with J gene TRBJ1-1; no definite D call. Trimming took off 4 bases at V and 11 bases at J, with 17 bases between the two ends. The CDR3 loop spans 13 amino acids. The CDR3, as DNA: TGTGCCAGCAGTTCCCGTATCGGGGAATGGGCTTTCTTT. It specifies CASSSRIGEWAFF.

A word on this clonotype: A single base separates this from a much larger clone, so it may be a read error. J is TRBJ1-1 and V is TRBV30, with D possibly being TRBD1 (5 bases). The germline V gene encodes CDR1 GTSNPN and CDR2 SVGIG (reference sequence). The CDR3 extends over 14 amino acids. The germline V and J ends were trimmed by 3 bases and 3 bases, with 14 bases remaining between them. The CDR3 spells CAWSPRGGDTEAFF. The CDR3 region has the DNA TGTGCCTGGAGCCCTCGGGGCGGGGACACTGAAGCTTTCTTT.

This sequence joins TRBV28 and TRBJ2-7; tentatively, D is TRBD1 (7 bases). Trimming took 2 bases from V and 4 from J, leaving 15 bases between them. Per the germline V gene, CDR1 is MDHEN and CDR2 is SYDVKM. This CDR3 has 15 residues. The CDR3, as DNA: TGTGCCAGCAGTTTAGGTGGAGGGGGCGGGTACGAGCAGTACTTC. The encoded protein is CASSLGGGGGYEQYF. The full variable domain, in which reference TRBV28 and TRBJ2-7 provide the parts outside the CDR3, is DVKVTQSSRYLVKRTGEKVFLECVQDMDHENMFWYRQDPGLGLRLIYFSYDVKMKEKGDIPEGYSVSREKKERFSLILESASTNQTSMYLCASSLGGGGGYEQYFGPGTRLTVT.